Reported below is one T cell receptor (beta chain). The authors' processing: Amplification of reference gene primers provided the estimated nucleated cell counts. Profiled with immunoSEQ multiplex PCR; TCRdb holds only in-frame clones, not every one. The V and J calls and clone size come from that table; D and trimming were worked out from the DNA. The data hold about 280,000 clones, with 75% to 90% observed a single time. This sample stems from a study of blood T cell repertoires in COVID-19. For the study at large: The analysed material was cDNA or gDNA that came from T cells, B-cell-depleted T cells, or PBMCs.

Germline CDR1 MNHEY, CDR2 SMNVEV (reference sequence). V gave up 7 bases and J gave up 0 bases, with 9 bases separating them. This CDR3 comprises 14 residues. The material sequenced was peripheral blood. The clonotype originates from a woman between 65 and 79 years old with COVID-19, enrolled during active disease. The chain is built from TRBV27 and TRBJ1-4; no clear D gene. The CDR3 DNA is TGTGCCAGCACCCGGAGTACAACTAATGAAAAACTGTTTTTT. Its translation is CASTRSTTNEKLFF.